The present TCR beta chain was sequenced within a study of shared T cell receptors in the human thymus. Sequencing used immunoSEQ multiplex PCR; TCRdb keeps in-frame clones, though not all of them. This table has hundreds of thousands of clones, around 87% appearing once. These data were likewise used in another study, on human thymus T cells. In that study: Finnish infants who were healthy and having corrective surgery for congenital heart defects made up the donors. Resections from corrective heart surgery provided thymus tissue. Thymic and blood repertoires appeared to display a bias in their usage of V and J genes. Reports from related research described highly overlapping thymic repertoires among unrelated individuals.

The receptor was isolated from a boy under two years old with a congenital heart defect. Sequenced material: thymocytes.

The CDR3 DNA sequence: TGTGCCAGCAGCGACCATCCGGGGAAGGAGACCCAGTACTTC. This encodes CASSDHPGKETQYF. This sequence joins TRBV5-6 and TRBJ2-5; tentative D call: TRBD2 (5 bases). V lost 4 bases and J 5 bases, leaving 15 bases between the germline ends. The CDR3 is 14 amino acids. Per the germline V gene, CDR1 is SGHDT and CDR2 is YYEEEE.